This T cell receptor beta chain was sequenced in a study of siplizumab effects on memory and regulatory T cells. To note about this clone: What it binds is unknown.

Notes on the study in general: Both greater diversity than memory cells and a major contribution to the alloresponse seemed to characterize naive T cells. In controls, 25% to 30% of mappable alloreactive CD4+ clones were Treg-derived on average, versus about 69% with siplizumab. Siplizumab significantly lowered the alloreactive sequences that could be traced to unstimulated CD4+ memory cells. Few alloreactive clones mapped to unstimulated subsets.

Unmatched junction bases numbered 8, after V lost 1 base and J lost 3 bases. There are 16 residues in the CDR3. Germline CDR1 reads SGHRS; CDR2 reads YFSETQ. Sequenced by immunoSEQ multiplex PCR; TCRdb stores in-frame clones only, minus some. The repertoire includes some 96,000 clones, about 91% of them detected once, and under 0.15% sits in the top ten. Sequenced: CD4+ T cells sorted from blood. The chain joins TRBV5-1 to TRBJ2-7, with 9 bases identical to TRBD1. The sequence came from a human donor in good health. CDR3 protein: CASSLLSGQGHYEQYF. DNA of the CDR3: TGCGCCAGCAGCTTGTTGTCGGGACAGGGACACTACGAGCAGTACTTC.